This T cell receptor beta chain was sequenced during a study of cytomegalovirus exposure and HLA in healthy donors. The V and J ends lost 5 bases and 3 bases respectively, with 14 bases between them. The CDR3 has 14 amino acids. The germline CDR1 and CDR2 sequences are LNHDA and SQIVND (reference sequence). A remark on this clone: What it binds is unknown.

Both 60 Vbeta primers and 13 Jbeta primers went into the PCR. The data were produced by immunoSEQ multiplex PCR, yet TCRdb's version contains in-frame clones alone and is incomplete. The table records about 69,000 clones, roughly three quarters of them present only once. Overall study results and limits: Most likely, a cluster of highly shared sequence variants arose as a sequencing artifact. Cytomegalovirus status was reportedly diagnosed by the classifier with high sensitivity and specificity. The authors listed 164 TCR beta chains as cytomegalovirus-associated. A later analysis found most CMV-associated TCR beta chains apparently HLA-restricted.

Sequenced input: PBMCs. The source is a man in his late teens or twenties in good health and CMV-seronegative. The chain recombines TRBV19 with TRBJ2-7; maybe TRBD2 (5 bases). CDR3 region: CASSLGLGNYEQYF. CDR3 coding DNA: TGTGCCAGTAGTCTCGGACTGGGGAACTACGAGCAGTACTTC.